This T cell receptor (beta chain) stems from a study of blood T cell repertoires in COVID-19. Per the original data handling: The authors estimated nucleated cell counts from reference gene primer amplification. TCRdb keeps only in-frame clones here, not all; method: immunoSEQ multiplex PCR. That table gives V, J and clone size, and the DNA gave D and trimming. The sample carries 200,000 to 250,000 clones, 83% recorded once. CDR1 is LNHNV and CDR2 is YYDKDF in the germline V gene (reference sequence). This CDR3 has 15 residues. Worth noting for this clone: Sequence at one end of the junction differs from germline and may be a read error.

Within the 2 weeks before study entry, each person in the exposed group met a COVID-19 case. The receptor's source is a woman aged 45-59 years who had been exposed to COVID-19. The chain carries TRBV15 and TRBJ2-7; D is possibly TRBD2 (6 bases). Sequenced sample: PBMCs or T cells enriched from blood (not recorded which). The CDR3 region is CATSRDLGDSNEQYF. Written as DNA, the CDR3 is TGTGCCACCAGCAGAGATCTCGGGGACTCCAACGAGCAGTACTTC. The entire variable domain, with the rest obtained from reference TRBV15 and TRBJ2-7, is as follows: DAMVIQNPRYQVTQFGKPVTLSCSQTLNHNVMYWYQQKSSQAPKLLFHYYDKDFNNEADTPDNFQSRRPNTSFCFLDIRSPGLGDTAMYLCATSRDLGDSNEQYFGPGTRLTVT.